This T cell receptor beta chain was captured in a study of T cell responses to AZD1222 COVID-19 vaccine (dated by TCRdb to the early 2020s). With regard to the full study: AZD1222 recipients whose second dose came at about 4 weeks and those whose second dose came at about 12 weeks were combined into one group, since spike-specific TCR depth and breadth did not differ between the two schedules. Trial participants were enrolled by age into subgroups of 18-55, 56-69 and 70-plus years, and approximately 150, 30 and 60 TCR-sequenced participants, respectively, were included in these subgroups. TCR sequencing was performed for roughly 250 trial participants, of whom about 200 were given two doses of AZD1222 and about 25 were given two doses of MenACWY control vaccine.

The germline V gene supplies CDR1 SGHVS and CDR2 FQNEAQ. Trimming takes 5 bases from V and 1 base from J, and the germline ends sit 15 bases apart. The CDR3 numbers 16 residues from cysteine through phenylalanine. The entry retains the CDR3 DNA only, 48 bases that are in frame from base 1. About this clone: Its antigen target is currently unknown. Base qualities are not at hand, and no much larger clone is one base apart.

Broad study findings and their caveats: Only six AZD1222 recipients were SARS-CoV-2 seropositive at baseline, limiting conclusions about previously exposed vaccinees. Because no day 14 peak-response samples were available, repertoires were characterized only after the peak T cell response. Epitopes outside the regions mutated in the B.1.351 and B.1.1.7 variants were reportedly recognized by nearly half of the unique spike-specific TCRs. Participants were mostly white British, with more females than males. The authors suggested clonal diversity may have been underestimated. The 56-69-year group was small, and its depth increase did not reach significance, likely because of low power. Vaccine-associated CD4 TCRs spanned the whole spike protein, with dominant responses in regions 160-218 and 743-854. After two AZD1222 doses, both the breadth and the depth of spike-specific TCRs were significantly higher than at day 0 and than in MenACWY recipients.

The time point label, as the study defines it: baseline before first vaccination. Vaccinee samples were obtained from the UK trials COV001 and COV002, which included a single-blind randomized controlled phase 2/3 trial of AZD1222 (ChAdOx1 nCoV-19) in healthy adults. For TCRbeta chain sequencing, PBMC samples were collected from trial participants at day 0 and at day 28 after the second dose. The CDR3 regions of human TCRbeta chains were subjected to immunosequencing. The study's own analysis went as follows. Repertoire TCRs were matched against a reference library of SARS-CoV-2-specific TCRs generated with the MIRA antigen-specificity platform. Breadth was defined as the fraction of unique TCRs that were SARS-CoV-2-associated. Depth was defined as the fraction of total T cells that were SARS-CoV-2-associated. Each spike-specific TCR was assigned to its reactive spike region and to a CD4 or CD8 class using the MIRA data. Log10-transformed breadth and depth values were compared by one-way ANOVA with Sidak's multiple comparisons tests. This is the immuneACCESS table as TCRdb keeps it, with only in-frame sequences that have V and J called. A part of the clones is gone; compared with another copy, unresolved V genes explain less than half, and the rest is unexplained. Clonal size and the V and J genes are those of that table, whereas D and trimming came from the DNA. Across this sample there are 150,000 to 200,000 clones, with around 94% seen only once. The ten largest clonotypes hold 0.64% of the sample.

The sequencing here drew on peripheral blood, taken on day 0 of AZD1222 vaccination. The clonotype originates from an adult in good health. The chain joins TRBV7-8 to TRBJ2-1, with the D gene uncertain. The CDR3 reads CASSAQILGSYNEQFF. DNA sequence: TGTGCCAGCAGCGCACAAATTTTGGGGTCCTACAATGAGCAGTTCTTC.